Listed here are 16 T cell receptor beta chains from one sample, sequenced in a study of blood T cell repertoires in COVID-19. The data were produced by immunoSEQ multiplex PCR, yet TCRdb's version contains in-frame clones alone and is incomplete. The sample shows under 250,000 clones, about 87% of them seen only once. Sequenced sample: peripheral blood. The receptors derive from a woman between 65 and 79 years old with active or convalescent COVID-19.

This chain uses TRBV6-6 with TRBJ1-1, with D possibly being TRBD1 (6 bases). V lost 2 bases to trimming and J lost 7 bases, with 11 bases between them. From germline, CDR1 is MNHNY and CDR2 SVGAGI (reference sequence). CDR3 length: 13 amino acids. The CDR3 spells CASSYPTGGEAFF. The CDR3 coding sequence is TGTGCCAGCAGTTACCCGACAGGTGGTGAAGCTTTCTTT.

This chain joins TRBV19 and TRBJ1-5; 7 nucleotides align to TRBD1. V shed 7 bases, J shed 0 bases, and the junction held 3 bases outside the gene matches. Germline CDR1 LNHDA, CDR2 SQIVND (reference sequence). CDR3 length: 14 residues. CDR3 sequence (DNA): TGTGCCAGTACCAGGGACAGTAGCAATCAGCCCCAGCATTTT. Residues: CASTRDSSNQPQHF.

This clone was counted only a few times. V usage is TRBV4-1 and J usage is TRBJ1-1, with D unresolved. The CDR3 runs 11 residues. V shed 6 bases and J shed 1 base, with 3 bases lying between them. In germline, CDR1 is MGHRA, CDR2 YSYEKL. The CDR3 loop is CASRANTEAFF. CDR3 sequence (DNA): TGCGCCAGCAGGGCGAACACTGAAGCTTTCTTT.

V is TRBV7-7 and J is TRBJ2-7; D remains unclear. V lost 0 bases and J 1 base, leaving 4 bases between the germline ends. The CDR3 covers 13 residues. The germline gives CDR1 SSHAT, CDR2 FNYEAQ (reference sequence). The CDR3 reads CASSLAHSYEQYF. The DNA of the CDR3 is TGTGCCAGCAGCTTAGCACATTCCTACGAGCAGTACTTC.

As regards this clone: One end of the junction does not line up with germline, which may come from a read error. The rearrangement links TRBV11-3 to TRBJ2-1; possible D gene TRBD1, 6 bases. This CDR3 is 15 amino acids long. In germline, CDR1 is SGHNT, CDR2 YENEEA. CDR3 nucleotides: TGTGCCGGCAGCTTAGGTAGGGGGATCTACAATGAGCAGTTCTTC. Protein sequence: CAGSLGRGIYNEQFF. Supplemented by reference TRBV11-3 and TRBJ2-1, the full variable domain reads EAGVVQSPRYKIIEKKQPVAFWCNPISGHNTLYWYLQNLGQGPELLIRYENEEAVDDSQLPKDRFSAERLKGVDSTLKIQPAELGDSAVYLCAGSLGRGIYNEQFFGPGTRLTVL.

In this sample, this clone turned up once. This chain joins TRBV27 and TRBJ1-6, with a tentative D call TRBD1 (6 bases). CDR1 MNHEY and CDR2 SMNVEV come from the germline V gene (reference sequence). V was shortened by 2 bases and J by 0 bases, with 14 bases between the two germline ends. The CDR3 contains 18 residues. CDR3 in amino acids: CASSLGVTGFSYNSPLHF. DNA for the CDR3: TGTGCCAGCAGTTTAGGAGTAACAGGGTTCTCCTATAATTCACCCCTCCACTTT.

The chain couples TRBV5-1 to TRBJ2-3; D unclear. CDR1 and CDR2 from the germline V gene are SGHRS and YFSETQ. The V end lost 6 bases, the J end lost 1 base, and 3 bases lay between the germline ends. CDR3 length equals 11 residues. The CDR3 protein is CASTGTDTQYF. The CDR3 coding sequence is TGCGCCAGCACTGGCACAGATACGCAGTATTTT.

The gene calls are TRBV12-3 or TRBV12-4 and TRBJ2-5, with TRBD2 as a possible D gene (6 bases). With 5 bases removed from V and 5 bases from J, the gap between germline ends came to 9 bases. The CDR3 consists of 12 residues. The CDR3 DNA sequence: TGTGCCAGCAGTGGGACTCCGGAGACCCAGTACTTC. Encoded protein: CASSGTPETQYF.

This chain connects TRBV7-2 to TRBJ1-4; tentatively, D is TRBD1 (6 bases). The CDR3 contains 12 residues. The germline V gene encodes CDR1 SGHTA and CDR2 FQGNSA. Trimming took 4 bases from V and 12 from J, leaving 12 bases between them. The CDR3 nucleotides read TGTGCCAGCAGCTGGCCCGGGGGGCAACTGTTTTTT. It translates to CASSWPGGQLFF.

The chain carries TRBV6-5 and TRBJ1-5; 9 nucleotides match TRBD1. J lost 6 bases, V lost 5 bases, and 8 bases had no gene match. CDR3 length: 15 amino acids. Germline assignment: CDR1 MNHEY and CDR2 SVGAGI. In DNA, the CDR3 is TGTGCCAGCAGTCCGGGACAGGGAGTCCCTCAGCCCCAGCATTTT. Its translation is CASSPGQGVPQPQHF.

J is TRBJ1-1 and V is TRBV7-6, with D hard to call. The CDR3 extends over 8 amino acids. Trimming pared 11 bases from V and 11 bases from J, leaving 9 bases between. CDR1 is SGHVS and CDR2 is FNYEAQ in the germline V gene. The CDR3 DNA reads TGTGCCTGTGCGCGGGCTTTCTTT. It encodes CACARAFF.

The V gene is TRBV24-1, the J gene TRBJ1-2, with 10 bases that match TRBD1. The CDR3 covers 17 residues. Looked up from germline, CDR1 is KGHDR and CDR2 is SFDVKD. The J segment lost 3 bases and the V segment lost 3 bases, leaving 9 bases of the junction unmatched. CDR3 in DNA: TGTGCCACCAGTGATGGTTCCGGGACAGGGGTTTACTATGGCTACACCTTC. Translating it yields CATSDGSGTGVYYGYTF.

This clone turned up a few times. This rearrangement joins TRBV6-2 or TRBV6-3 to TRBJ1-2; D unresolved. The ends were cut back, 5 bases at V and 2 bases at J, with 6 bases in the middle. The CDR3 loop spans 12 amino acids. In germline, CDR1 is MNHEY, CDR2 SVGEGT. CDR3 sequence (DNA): TGTGCCAGCAGTCCCTCCAACTATGGCTACACCTTC. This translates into CASSPSNYGYTF.

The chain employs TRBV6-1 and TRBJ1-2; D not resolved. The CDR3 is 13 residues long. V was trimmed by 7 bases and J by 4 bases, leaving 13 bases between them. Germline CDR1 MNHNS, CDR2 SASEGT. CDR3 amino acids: CASIEGGSYGYTF. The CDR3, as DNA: TGTGCCAGCATTGAGGGAGGTTCCTATGGCTACACCTTC.

The CDR3 DNA sequence: TGCGCCAGCAGCCCAGGACTAGCGACAGATACGCAGTATTTT. The encoded protein is CASSPGLATDTQYF. This chain uses TRBV5-1 with TRBJ2-3; 9 bases are shared with TRBD2. Germline CDR1 SGHRS, CDR2 YFSETQ. The ends lost 4 bases at V and 3 bases at J; junction bases unmatched: 3. The CDR3 has 14 residues.

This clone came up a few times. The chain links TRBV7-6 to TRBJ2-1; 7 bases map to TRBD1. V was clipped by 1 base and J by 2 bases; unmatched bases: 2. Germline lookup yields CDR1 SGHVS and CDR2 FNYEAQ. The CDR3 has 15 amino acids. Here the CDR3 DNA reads TGTGCCAGCAGCTTAGAAGGACAGGCCTACAATGAGCAGTTCTTC. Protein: CASSLEGQAYNEQFF.